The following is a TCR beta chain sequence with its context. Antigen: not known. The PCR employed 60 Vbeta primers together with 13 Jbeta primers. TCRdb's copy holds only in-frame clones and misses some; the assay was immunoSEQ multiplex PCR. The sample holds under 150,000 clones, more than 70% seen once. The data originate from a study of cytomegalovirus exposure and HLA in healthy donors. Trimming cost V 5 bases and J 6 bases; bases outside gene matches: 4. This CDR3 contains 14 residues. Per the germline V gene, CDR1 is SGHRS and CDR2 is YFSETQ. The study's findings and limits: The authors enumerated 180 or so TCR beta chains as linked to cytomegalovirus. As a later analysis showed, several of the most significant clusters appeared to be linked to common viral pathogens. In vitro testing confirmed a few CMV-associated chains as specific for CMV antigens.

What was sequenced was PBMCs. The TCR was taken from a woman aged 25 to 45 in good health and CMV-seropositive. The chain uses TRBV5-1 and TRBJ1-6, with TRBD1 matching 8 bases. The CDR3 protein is CASRPGQGNSPLHF. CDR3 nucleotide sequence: TGCGCCAGCAGGCCCGGACAGGGTAATTCACCCCTCCACTTT. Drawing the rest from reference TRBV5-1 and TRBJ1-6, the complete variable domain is KAGVTQTPRYLIKTRGQQVTLSCSPISGHRSVSWYQQTPGQGLQFLFEYFSETQRNKGNFPGRFSGRQFSNSRSEMNVSTLELGDSALYLCASRPGQGNSPLHFGNGTRLTVT.